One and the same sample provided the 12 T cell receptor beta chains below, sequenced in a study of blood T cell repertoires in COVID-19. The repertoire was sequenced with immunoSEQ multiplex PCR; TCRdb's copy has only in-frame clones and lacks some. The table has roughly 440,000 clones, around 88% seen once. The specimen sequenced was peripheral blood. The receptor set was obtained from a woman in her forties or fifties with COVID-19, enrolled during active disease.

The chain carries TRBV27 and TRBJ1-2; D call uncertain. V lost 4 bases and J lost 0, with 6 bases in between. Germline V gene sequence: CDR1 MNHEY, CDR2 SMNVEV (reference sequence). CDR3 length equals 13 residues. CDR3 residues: CASSSTANYGYTF. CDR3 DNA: TGTGCCAGCAGTTCTACGGCTAACTATGGCTACACCTTC.

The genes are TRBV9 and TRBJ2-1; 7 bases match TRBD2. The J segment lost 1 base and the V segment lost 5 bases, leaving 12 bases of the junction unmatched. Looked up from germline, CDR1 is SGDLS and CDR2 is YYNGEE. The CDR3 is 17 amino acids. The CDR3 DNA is TGTGCCAGCAGTCCCCGCTCGGGAGGCTGGTCCTACAATGAGCAGTTCTTC. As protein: CASSPRSGGWSYNEQFF.

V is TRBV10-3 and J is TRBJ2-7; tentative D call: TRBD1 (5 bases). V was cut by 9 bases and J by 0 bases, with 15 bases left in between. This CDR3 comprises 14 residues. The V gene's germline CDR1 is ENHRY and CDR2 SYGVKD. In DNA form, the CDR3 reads TGTGCCATACGACACCTTAGGGGCTCCTACGAGCAGTACTTC. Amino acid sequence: CAIRHLRGSYEQYF.

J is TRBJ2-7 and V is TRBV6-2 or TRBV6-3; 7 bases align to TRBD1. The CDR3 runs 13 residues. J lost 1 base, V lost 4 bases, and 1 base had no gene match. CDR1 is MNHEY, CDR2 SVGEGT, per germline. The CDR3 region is CASSWGQSYEQYF. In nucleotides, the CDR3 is TGTGCCAGCAGTTGGGGACAGTCCTACGAGCAGTACTTC.

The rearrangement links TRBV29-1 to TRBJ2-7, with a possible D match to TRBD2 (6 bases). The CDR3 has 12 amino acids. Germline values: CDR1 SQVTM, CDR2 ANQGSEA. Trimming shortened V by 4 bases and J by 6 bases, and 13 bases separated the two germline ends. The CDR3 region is CSVVRDSGEQYF. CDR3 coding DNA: TGCAGCGTTGTGAGGGACTCGGGCGAGCAGTACTTC.

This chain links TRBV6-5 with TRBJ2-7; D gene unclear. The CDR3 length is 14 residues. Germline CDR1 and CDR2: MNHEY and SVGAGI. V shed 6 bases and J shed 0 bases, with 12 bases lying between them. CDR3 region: CASRSIVPSYEQYF. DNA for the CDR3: TGTGCCAGCAGATCGATAGTACCCTCCTACGAGCAGTACTTC.

The CDR3 DNA is TGTGCCAGCAGTTTAGGAGGACAGGGTCGCTATGGCTACACCTTC. It codes for CASSLGGQGRYGYTF. The chain recombines TRBV6-5 with TRBJ1-2, with TRBD1 identical over 8 bases. CDR1 MNHEY and CDR2 SVGAGI come from the germline V gene. V gave up 4 bases and J gave up 4 bases; unmatched junction bases: 8. CDR3 length equals 15 residues.

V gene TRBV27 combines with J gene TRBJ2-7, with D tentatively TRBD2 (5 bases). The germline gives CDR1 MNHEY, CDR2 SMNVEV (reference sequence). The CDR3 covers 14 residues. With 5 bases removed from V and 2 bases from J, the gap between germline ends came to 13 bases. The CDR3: CASSPRGGTYEQYF. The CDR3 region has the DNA TGTGCCAGCAGTCCCCGGGGTGGGACCTACGAGCAGTACTTC.

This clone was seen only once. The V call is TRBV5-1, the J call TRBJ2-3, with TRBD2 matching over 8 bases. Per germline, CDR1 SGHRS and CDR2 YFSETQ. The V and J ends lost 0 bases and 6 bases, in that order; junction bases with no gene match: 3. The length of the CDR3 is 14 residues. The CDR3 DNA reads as TGCGCCAGCAGCTTGGAAGTAGCGGGGGATACGCAGTATTTT. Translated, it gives CASSLEVAGDTQYF.

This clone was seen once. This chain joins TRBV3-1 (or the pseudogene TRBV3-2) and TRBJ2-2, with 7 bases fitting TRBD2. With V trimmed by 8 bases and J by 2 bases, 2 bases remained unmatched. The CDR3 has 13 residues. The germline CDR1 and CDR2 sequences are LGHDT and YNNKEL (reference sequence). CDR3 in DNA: TGTGCCAGCGGGGGGGGAAACACCGGGGAGCTGTTTTTT. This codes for CASGGGNTGELFF.

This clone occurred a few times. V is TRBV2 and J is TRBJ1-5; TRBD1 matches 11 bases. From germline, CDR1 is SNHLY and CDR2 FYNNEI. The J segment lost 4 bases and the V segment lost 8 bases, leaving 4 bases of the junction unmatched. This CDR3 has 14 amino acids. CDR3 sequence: CASGGTGGNQPQHF. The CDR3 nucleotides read TGTGCCAGCGGTGGGACAGGGGGAAATCAGCCCCAGCATTTT. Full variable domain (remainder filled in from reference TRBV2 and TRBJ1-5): EPEVTQTPSHQVTQMGQEVILRCVPISNHLYFYWYRQILGQKVEFLVSFYNNEISEKSEIFDDQFSVERPDGSNFTLKIRSTKLEDSAMYFCASGGTGGNQPQHFGDGTRLSIL.

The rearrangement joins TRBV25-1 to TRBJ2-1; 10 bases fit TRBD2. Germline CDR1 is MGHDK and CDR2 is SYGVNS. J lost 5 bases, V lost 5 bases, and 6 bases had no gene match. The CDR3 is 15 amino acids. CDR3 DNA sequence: TGTGCCAGCAGTTTAAGCGGGGGGGCCCACAATGAGCAGTTCTTC. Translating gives CASSLSGGAHNEQFF.